Listed below are T cell receptor beta chains from one sample, sequenced in a study of T cell repertoires in aging, cancer and after chemotherapy. A single record per CDR3 protein comes from TCRdb applying MiXCR to the multiplex PCR reads. The table has under 8,500 distinct CDR3 sequences, about a third seen once. Sequenced material: blood. The receptors were gathered from a human donor in good health. Both conserved end residues are part of each CDR3. D genes are given only for firm matches. Where a row states a size, it is once, few, many or the class of an expanded clone; other rows omit it.

v_call	clone_size	j_call	d_call	cdr3_nt	cdr3_aa
TRBV6-5	few	TRBJ2-5	NA	TGTGCCAGCAGTTACTCGCTGGTGGAGACCCAGTACTTC	CASSYSLVETQYF
TRBV18	NA	TRBJ1-5	NA	TGTGCCAGCTCACCGTCTGTGGTTGTGGATAGCAATCAGCCCCAGCATTTT	CASSPSVVVDSNQPQHF
TRBV5-4	few	TRBJ2-5	NA	TGTGCCAGCAGCTTGAGCCAGGGGAGGGAGACCCAGTACTTC	CASSLSQGRETQYF
TRBV19	NA	TRBJ1-1	TRBD1	TGTGCCAGTAGAACCGGGACAGGTAATCTGAACACTGAAGCTTTCTTT	CASRTGTGNLNTEAFF
TRBV30	few	TRBJ1-6	TRBD1	TGTGCCTGGCGCCTTAGGGGGCCCAATAATTCACCCCTCCACTTT	CAWRLRGPNNSPLHF
TRBV7-2	NA	TRBJ1-5	NA	TGTGCCAGCAGCCCCAGCAGACAGCTTAATCAGCCCCAGCATTTT	CASSPSRQLNQPQHF
TRBV5-6	few	TRBJ2-7	TRBD1	TGTGCCAGCAGCTGGAAGGGACAGGGTCGCGAGCAGTACTTC	CASSWKGQGREQYF
TRBV6-1	NA	TRBJ1-3	TRBD1	TGTGCCAGCAGTGAAGGACAGGGTGGAAACACCATATATTTT	CASSEGQGGNTIYF
TRBV12-3/TRBV12-4	NA	TRBJ2-7	NA	TGTGCCAGCAGTTTGATCCGGGCCACCTACGAGCAGTACTTC	CASSLIRATYEQYF
TRBV11-1	medium-sized	TRBJ2-7	TRBD1	TGTGCCAGCAGCTTAGCACCTCAGGGGGTTACCTTC	CASSLAPQGVTF
TRBV6-1	NA	TRBJ1-2	TRBD1	TGTGCCAGCATCTCCCGGGACAGGGGAGGCGGGAACTATGGCTACACCTTC	CASISRDRGGGNYGYTF
TRBV18	few	TRBJ1-5	NA	TGTGCCAGCTCACCAAGGGGCGTCAATCAGCCCCAGCATTTT	CASSPRGVNQPQHF
TRBV6-6	NA	TRBJ1-1	NA	TGTGCCAGCATGGGGAACACTGAAGCTTTCTTT	CASMGNTEAFF
TRBV27	few	TRBJ2-7	TRBD1	TGTGCCAGCACCTCACAGGGGGTCAGATTCCAGTACTTC	CASTSQGVRFQYF
TRBV19	few	TRBJ1-5	TRBD1	TGTGCCAGTAGTATGGAACCCCACAGGGGTGGGAGCAATCAGCCCCAGCATTTT	CASSMEPHRGGSNQPQHF
TRBV7-6	few	TRBJ1-2	NA	TGTGCCAGCAGAACTATGGACTATGGCTACACCTTC	CASRTMDYGYTF
TRBV6-2/TRBV6-3	NA	TRBJ2-2	TRBD2	TGTGCCAGTAAGACTAGCGGGGGGGCCTACACCGGGGAGCTGTTTTTT	CASKTSGGAYTGELFF